Presented here are 30 T cell receptor beta chains from one specimen sequenced in a study of T cells after yellow fever vaccination. TCRdb re-derived calls from the 5' RACE reads in MiXCR, one entry per CDR3 protein. The sample lists over 100,000 distinct CDR3 sequences; roughly 8.4% were seen once. The material sequenced was CD8+ T cells sorted from PBMCs, taken 45 days after the yellow fever booster vaccination. The receptors derive from a man in his thirties or forties who received the YFV17D yellow fever vaccine.

The chain is built from TRBV28 and TRBJ2-2; no definite D call. The CDR3 is 14 residues long. Germline V gene sequence: CDR1 MDHEN, CDR2 SYDVKM. Trimming left V 3 bases short and J 8 bases short, with 13 bases between. As DNA, the CDR3 is TGTGCCAGCAGTTTCCCGCAGTCTCCTGGGGAGCTGTTTTTT. This codes for CASSFPQSPGELFF.

This clonotype appeared many times. The chain carries TRBV10-3 and TRBJ1-2; 9 positions agree with TRBD1. V gave up 0 bases and J gave up 3 bases; unmatched junction bases: 2. The CDR3 has 15 residues. Germline CDR1 reads ENHRY; CDR2 reads SYGVKD. For the CDR3, the DNA is TGTGCCATCAGTGAGTCGGACAGGGGCCACTATGGCTACACCTTC. Amino acid sequence: CAISESDRGHYGYTF.

There are a few counts of this clonotype. This sequence joins TRBV29-1 and TRBJ1-1; unclear D gene. This CDR3 is 12 amino acids long. V lost 5 bases and J 2 bases, leaving 9 bases between the germline ends. The germline CDR1 and CDR2 sequences are SQVTM and ANQGSEA. CDR3 sequence (DNA): TGCAGCGTTCTGCAGATTAACACTGAAGCTTTCTTT. Amino acids: CSVLQINTEAFF.

This clonotype was counted many times. The rearrangement uses TRBV12-3 or TRBV12-4 and TRBJ2-3; TRBD2 might be the D (5 bases). Trimming left V 6 bases short and J 6 bases short, with 19 bases between. CDR3 length: 15 residues. The CDR3 here is CASSILLAPGDTQYF. CDR3 DNA sequence: TGTGCCAGCAGCATCCTCCTGGCCCCGGGGGATACGCAGTATTTT.

This clonotype was found a few times. The chain is built from TRBV9 and TRBJ2-1; 7 positions agree with TRBD2. The V gene end was trimmed by 3 bases and the J gene end by 8 bases; junction bases not matched to a gene: 11. There are 15 residues in the CDR3. Germline lookup yields CDR1 SGDLS and CDR2 YYNGEE. This chain's CDR3 is CASSGGGRPLDEQFF. CDR3 sequence (DNA): TGTGCCAGCAGCGGGGGCGGGAGACCTCTCGATGAGCAGTTCTTC.

V usage is TRBV10-1 and J usage is TRBJ2-3, with 9 bases matching TRBD2. With 8 bases clipped from V and 2 bases from J, the junction kept 8 bases outside the gene matches. Per the germline V gene, CDR1 is WNHNN and CDR2 is SYGVQD (reference sequence). The CDR3 is 15 residues long. The CDR3 bases are TGCGCCAGCTCGGAGAAGGGACTAGCCACAGATACGCAGTATTTT. Translating gives CASSEKGLATDTQYF.

Concerning this clonotype itself: Germline and junction disagree at one end, which may indicate a read error. The gene calls are TRBV12-3 or TRBV12-4 and TRBJ2-1, with 9 positions matching TRBD2. This CDR3 contains 15 residues. The CDR3 DNA is TGTCCCAGCAGTTATAAGACTAGCGGCATCGATGAGCAGTTCTTC. It encodes CPSSYKTSGIDEQFF.

This clonotype was counted at least ten times. This rearrangement joins TRBV10-3 to TRBJ2-5; a possible D gene is TRBD1 (6 bases). This CDR3 spans 16 amino acids. Trimming shortened V by 2 bases and J by 1 base, and 14 bases separated the two germline ends. Germline assignment: CDR1 ENHRY and CDR2 SYGVKD. The CDR3 region is CAISERGQTIQETQYF. CDR3 sequence (DNA): TGTGCCATCAGTGAGCGGGGACAAACGATCCAAGAGACCCAGTACTTC.

In this sample, this clonotype turned up many times. V usage is TRBV3-1 and J usage is TRBJ2-7; the match to TRBD1 covers 10 bases. CDR1 is LGHDT and CDR2 is YNNKEL in the germline V gene (reference sequence). The CDR3 covers 15 residues. Trimming took 0 bases from V and 3 from J; bases not matched to a gene: 2. CDR3 in amino acids: CASSQDGTGVYEQYF. Here the CDR3 DNA reads TGTGCCAGCAGCCAAGATGGGACAGGGGTCTACGAGCAGTACTTC.

The sample holds many counts of this clonotype. V and J are TRBV7-8 and TRBJ2-5; 8 bases align to TRBD2. The CDR3 contains 15 residues. Germline V CDR1 and CDR2: SGHVS, FQNEAQ. Trimming cost V 7 bases and J 2 bases; bases outside gene matches: 9. The CDR3 DNA sequence: TGTGCCAGCACCCCCTTAACTAGCGGACAAGAGACCCAGTACTTC. Translation: CASTPLTSGQETQYF. Complete variable domain (other parts from reference TRBV7-8 and TRBJ2-5): GAGVSQSPRYKVAKRGQDVALRCDPISGHVSLFWYQQALGQGPEFLTYFQNEAQLDKSGLPSDRFFAERPEGSVSTLKIQRTQQEDSAVYLCASTPLTSGQETQYFGPGTRLLVL.

This clonotype was seen ten or more times. In DNA form, the CDR3 reads TGTGCCAGCAGCTACACAAGCTCCTACAATGAGCAGTTCTTC. It encodes CASSYTSSYNEQFF. V gene TRBV7-2 combines with J gene TRBJ2-1, with D uncertain. The germline CDR1 and CDR2 sequences are SGHTA and FQGNSA. Trimming removed 4 bases from V and 0 bases from J, with 7 bases in between. The CDR3 loop spans 14 amino acids. Looking up the rest from reference TRBV7-2 and TRBJ2-1 gives the full variable domain: GAGVSQSPSNKVTEKGKDVELRCDPISGHTALYWYRQSLGQGLEFLIYFQGNSAPDKSGLPSDRFSAERTGGSVSTLTIQRTQQEDSAVYLCASSYTSSYNEQFFGPGTRLTVL.

This clonotype was counted ten times or more. This chain connects TRBV7-8 to TRBJ2-3, with a tentative D call TRBD2 (5 bases). The V gene lost 4 bases and the J gene lost 5 bases, with 13 bases spanning the gap. The CDR3 has 14 amino acids. The germline V gene encodes CDR1 SGHVS and CDR2 FQNEAQ. DNA of the CDR3: TGTGCCAGCAGCTATTACGGAGGCTTAGATACGCAGTATTTT. The encoded protein is CASSYYGGLDTQYF.

This clonotype was recorded at least ten times. The V call is TRBV10-2, the J call TRBJ2-5; D is perhaps TRBD2 (6 bases). The V end lost 6 bases, the J end lost 4 bases, and 15 bases lay between the germline ends. Germline CDR1 is WSHSY and CDR2 is SAAADI. The CDR3 is made up of 14 amino acids. CDR3 sequence reads: CASRLRRDGETQYF. CDR3 sequence (DNA): TGCGCCAGCAGGCTAAGGCGGGACGGAGAGACCCAGTACTTC.

This chain connects TRBV27 to TRBJ2-5, with 9 bases identical to TRBD1. Germline V gene data show CDR1 as MNHEY and CDR2 as SMNVEV (reference sequence). Unmatched junction bases numbered 8, after V lost 5 bases and J lost 4 bases. CDR3 length equals 15 residues. DNA of the CDR3: TGTGCCAGCAGTGGGGACAGGGCTAAGGGAGAGACCCAGTACTTC. Amino acids: CASSGDRAKGETQYF.

This clonotype has a count of ten or more. V and J are TRBV29-1 and TRBJ2-7; 9 bases are shared with TRBD1. CDR1 and CDR2 from the germline V gene are SQVTM and ANQGSEA. CDR3 length equals 12 residues. The J segment lost 3 bases and the V segment lost 6 bases, leaving 3 bases of the junction unmatched. CDR3 protein: CSVEGQGYEQYF. DNA of the CDR3: TGCAGCGTAGAGGGACAGGGCTACGAGCAGTACTTC.

This clonotype was detected many times. This chain links TRBV12-3 or TRBV12-4 with TRBJ2-2, with unresolved D. With 5 bases removed from V and 6 bases from J, the gap between germline ends came to 10 bases. The CDR3 is 13 residues long. CDR3 protein: CASSHNAAGELFF. In DNA form, the CDR3 reads TGTGCCAGCAGTCACAATGCCGCCGGGGAGCTGTTTTTT.

This clonotype came up many times. The CDR3 nucleotides read TGTGCCAGCAGCTTCGGGACAGGGGGTACGAGCGAGCAGTACTTC. Protein: CASSFGTGGTSEQYF. The V call is TRBV7-2, the J call TRBJ2-7; 11 positions match TRBD1. The CDR3 is 15 residues long. V was clipped by 3 bases and J by 6 bases; unmatched bases: 7. Germline V gene sequence: CDR1 SGHTA, CDR2 FQGNSA.

At least ten counts were recorded for this clonotype. The chain couples TRBV7-9 to TRBJ2-7; no reliable D call. This CDR3 spans 11 amino acids. Per the germline V gene, CDR1 is SEHNR and CDR2 is FQNEAQ (reference sequence). V lost 11 bases and J lost 2, with 10 bases in between. Here the CDR3 reads CASATPYEQYF. CDR3 in DNA: TGTGCCTCGGCCACCCCCTACGAGCAGTACTTC.

This clonotype was observed at least ten times. V usage is TRBV27 and J usage is TRBJ2-1; 9 bases align to TRBD2. The CDR3 consists of 16 residues. Per the germline V gene, CDR1 is MNHEY and CDR2 is SMNVEV (reference sequence). Trimming at V came to 4 bases and at J to 2 bases, leaving 6 bases not matched to a gene. The CDR3 sequence: CASSYSGSVTYNEQFF. CDR3 in DNA: TGTGCCAGCAGTTATAGCGGGAGTGTGACCTACAATGAGCAGTTCTTC.

This clonotype was recorded at least ten times. The chain couples TRBV20-1 to TRBJ2-7; perhaps TRBD1 as D (6 bases). CDR3 size: 12 residues. Germline CDR1 reads DFQATT; CDR2 reads SNEGSKA (reference sequence). V dropped 6 bases and J dropped 2 bases, with 11 bases sitting between them. Written as DNA, the CDR3 is TGCAGTGCCACAGGACAGACCTACGAGCAGTACTTC. Protein product: CSATGQTYEQYF.

This clonotype was recorded many times. The chain links TRBV10-2 to TRBJ1-5, with 7 bases identical to TRBD1. CDR3 length: 14 amino acids. CDR1 and CDR2 (germline): WSHSY, SAAADI. With 6 bases clipped from V and 1 base from J, the junction kept 3 bases outside the gene matches. CDR3 loop: CASSGTASNQPQHF. CDR3 nucleotides: TGCGCCAGCAGCGGGACAGCAAGCAATCAGCCCCAGCATTTT.

The rearrangement uses TRBV7-2 and TRBJ2-5, with 9 bases aligning to TRBD2. V was clipped by 3 bases and J by 3 bases; unmatched bases: 5. The germline gives CDR1 SGHTA, CDR2 FQGNSA. This CDR3 is built from 15 residues. The CDR3 region has the DNA TGTGCCAGCAGCTTTCCTTCTAGCGGGGAAGAGACCCAGTACTTC. The encoded protein is CASSFPSSGEETQYF.

This clonotype was counted only a few times. The chain carries TRBV5-1 and TRBJ2-1, with 10 bases fitting TRBD2. The CDR3 has 16 amino acids. Trimming took 7 bases from V and 8 from J; bases not matched to a gene: 15. From germline, CDR1 is SGHRS and CDR2 YFSETQ. The CDR3 reads CASLLRASGSVDEQFF. CDR3 coding DNA: TGCGCCAGCCTCCTCCGAGCTAGCGGGAGTGTGGATGAGCAGTTCTTC.

This clonotype was detected ten times or more. CDR3 sequence (DNA): TGTGCCACCACCTTTGGACTAGCGGGATCCACAGATACGCAGTATTTT. Its protein is CATTFGLAGSTDTQYF. The V gene is TRBV15, the J gene TRBJ2-3; TRBD2 matches 12 bases. V trimming: 7 bases; J trimming: 2 bases; junction bases outside the gene matches: 7. CDR1 LNHNV and CDR2 YYDKDF come from the germline V gene (reference sequence). The CDR3 runs to 16 residues.

This clonotype came up many times. The chain is built from TRBV20-1 and TRBJ1-1; the D gene is possibly TRBD1 (6 bases). Germline CDR1 reads DFQATT; CDR2 reads SNEGSKA (reference sequence). This CDR3 contains 13 residues. V lost 2 bases to trimming and J lost 8 bases, with 15 bases between them. CDR3 in amino acids: CSARSRGQWEAFF. Here the CDR3 DNA reads TGCAGTGCTAGAAGCAGGGGCCAGTGGGAAGCTTTCTTT.

This clonotype was picked up many times. The chain uses TRBV15 and TRBJ2-1; 8 nucleotides match TRBD1. V lost 0 bases, J lost 6 bases, and 4 bases stayed unmatched. The germline V gene has CDR1 LNHNV and CDR2 YYDKDF (reference sequence). CDR3 length equals 15 residues. CDR3 in DNA: TGTGCCACCAGCAGAGACAGGGGGCTTGGCAATGAGCAGTTCTTC. This codes for CATSRDRGLGNEQFF.

In this sample, this clonotype turned up a few times. The chain recombines TRBV6-2 or TRBV6-3 with TRBJ2-7; perhaps TRBD2 as D (5 bases). V shed 5 bases and J shed 0 bases, with 17 bases lying between them. Germline-derived CDR1 and CDR2 are MNHEY and SVGEGT. This CDR3 region has 16 residues. The CDR3: CASSPTLTGSSYEQYF. The CDR3 nucleotides are TGTGCCAGCAGTCCCACTCTAACTGGGAGCTCCTACGAGCAGTACTTC.

This clonotype was detected ten times or more. V gene TRBV25-1 combines with J gene TRBJ1-1; D is unresolved. V was shortened by 7 bases and J by 0 bases, with 3 bases between the two germline ends. CDR1 and CDR2 from the germline V gene are MGHDK and SYGVNS. This CDR3 is 11 amino acids long. The chain's CDR3 is CASKVNTEAFF. The CDR3 DNA reads TGTGCCAGCAAGGTGAACACTGAAGCTTTCTTT.

V and J are TRBV12-3 or TRBV12-4 and TRBJ2-3; possibly TRBD2 for D (5 bases). CDR3 size: 17 residues. Trimming shortened V by 4 bases and J by 3 bases, and 20 bases separated the two germline ends. CDR3 DNA: TGTGCCAGCAGTTCGTTACTCCAAAGGGAGAAGACAGATACGCAGTATTTT. This codes for CASSSLLQREKTDTQYF.

This clonotype was detected many times. V gene TRBV18 combines with J gene TRBJ2-1; no clear D. Per the germline V gene, CDR1 is KGHSH and CDR2 is LQKENI. Trimming removed 3 bases at V and 6 bases at J, with 18 bases between. The CDR3 sequence is 16 residues long. The CDR3 nucleotides read TGTGCCAGCTCACCGACCAGCCCGATTGTGAGCAATGAGCAGTTCTTC. Translation gives CASSPTSPIVSNEQFF.